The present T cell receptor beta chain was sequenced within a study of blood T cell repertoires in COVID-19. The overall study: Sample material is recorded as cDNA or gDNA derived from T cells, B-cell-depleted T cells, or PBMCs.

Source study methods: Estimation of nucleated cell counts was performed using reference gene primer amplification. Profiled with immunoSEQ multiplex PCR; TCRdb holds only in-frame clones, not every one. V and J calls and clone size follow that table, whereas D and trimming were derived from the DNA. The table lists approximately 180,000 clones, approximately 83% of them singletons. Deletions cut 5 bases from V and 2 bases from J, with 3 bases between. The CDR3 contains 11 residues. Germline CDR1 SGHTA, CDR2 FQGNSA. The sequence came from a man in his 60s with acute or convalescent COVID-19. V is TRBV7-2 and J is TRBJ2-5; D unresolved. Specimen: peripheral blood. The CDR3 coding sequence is TGTGCCAGCAGCCTTCAAGAGACCCAGTACTTC. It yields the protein CASSLQETQYF.